The following is a T cell receptor beta chain sequence with its context. What it recognizes is unknown. In TCRdb, the reads were re-called with MiXCR into one record per CDR3 protein. The data hold about 310,000 distinct CDR3 sequences, with roughly 25% observed a single time. These data belong to a study of T cell repertoires in cytomegalovirus infection. Looking at the study overall: Recently identified HLA-C-restricted and well-studied HLA-B-restricted CMV epitopes were used. CMV infection together with matching HLA type was indicated by public TCR beta signatures.

Study-wide findings and caveats: There were HLA-C-restricted CMV-specific TCR beta clonotypes dominating the ex vivo response. Pooled public TCR beta family frequency picked out CMV carriers with the relevant HLA.

Trimming took off 3 bases at V and 3 bases at J, with 16 bases between the two ends. CDR3 size: 16 residues. Germline loops: CDR1 MDHEN, CDR2 SYDVKM. This receptor was taken from a human donor in good health (CMV status not recorded). Some clones in this sample may be carry-over from other donors' samples. The material was cultured PBMCs, obtained from culture after CMV antigen stimulation. The chain joins TRBV28 to TRBJ2-3; D tentatively fits TRBD1 or TRBD2 (5 bases each). The CDR3 DNA sequence: TGTGCCAGCAGTTTTGTGGTCTTTGGGGGAACAGATACGCAGTATTTT. Amino acids: CASSFVVFGGTDTQYF.